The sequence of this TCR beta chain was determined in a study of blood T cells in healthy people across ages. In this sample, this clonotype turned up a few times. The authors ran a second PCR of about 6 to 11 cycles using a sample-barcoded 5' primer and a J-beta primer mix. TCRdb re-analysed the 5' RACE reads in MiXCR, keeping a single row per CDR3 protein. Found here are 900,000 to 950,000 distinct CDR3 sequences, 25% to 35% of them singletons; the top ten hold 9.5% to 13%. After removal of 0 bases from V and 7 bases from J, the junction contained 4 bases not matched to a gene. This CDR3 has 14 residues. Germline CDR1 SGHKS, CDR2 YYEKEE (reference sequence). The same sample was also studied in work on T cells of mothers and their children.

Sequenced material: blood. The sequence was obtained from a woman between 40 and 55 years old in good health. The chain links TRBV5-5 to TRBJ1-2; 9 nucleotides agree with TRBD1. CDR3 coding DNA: TGTGCCAGCAGCTTGGACAGGGGGCTGTCTGGCTACACCTTC. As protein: CASSLDRGLSGYTF.